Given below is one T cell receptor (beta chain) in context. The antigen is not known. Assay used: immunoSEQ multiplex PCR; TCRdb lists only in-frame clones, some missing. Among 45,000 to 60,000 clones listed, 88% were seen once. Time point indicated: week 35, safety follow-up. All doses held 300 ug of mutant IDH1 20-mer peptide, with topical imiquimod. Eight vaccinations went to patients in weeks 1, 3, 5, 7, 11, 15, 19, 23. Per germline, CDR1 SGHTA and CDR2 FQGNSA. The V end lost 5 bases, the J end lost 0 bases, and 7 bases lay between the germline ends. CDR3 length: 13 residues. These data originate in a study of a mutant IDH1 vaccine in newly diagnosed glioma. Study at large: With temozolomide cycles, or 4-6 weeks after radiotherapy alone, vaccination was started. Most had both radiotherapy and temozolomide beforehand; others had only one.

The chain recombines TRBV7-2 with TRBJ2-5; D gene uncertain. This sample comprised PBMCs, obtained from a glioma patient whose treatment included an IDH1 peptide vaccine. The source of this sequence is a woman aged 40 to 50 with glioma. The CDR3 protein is CASSTQNQETQYF. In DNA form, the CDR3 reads TGTGCCAGCAGCACACAAAACCAAGAGACCCAGTACTTC.